The 10 T cell receptor beta chains given below trace back to one sample, sequenced in a study of blood T cell repertoires in COVID-19. The repertoire was sequenced with immunoSEQ multiplex PCR; TCRdb's copy has only in-frame clones and lacks some. The data show 45,000 or so clones, under 85% seen once. Sequencing was performed on peripheral blood. Receptor source: a woman aged 80 or older with acute or convalescent COVID-19.

This chain links TRBV2 with TRBJ2-2; 10 bases align to TRBD2. Germline V gives CDR1 SNHLY, CDR2 FYNNEI. The ends lost 5 bases at V and 3 bases at J; junction bases unmatched: 6. The CDR3 loop spans 16 amino acids. The CDR3 region has the DNA TGTGCCAGCAGTATTAGCGGGAGGATTTACACCGGGGAGCTGTTTTTT. Protein product: CASSISGRIYTGELFF.

The chain combines TRBV28 with TRBJ1-2; no firm D call. CDR3 length equals 12 residues. Trimming took 5 bases from V and 8 from J, leaving 12 bases between them. Per the germline V gene, CDR1 is MDHEN and CDR2 is SYDVKM. The CDR3 sequence is CASSLLARGYTF. The DNA of the CDR3 is TGTGCCAGCAGTCTCCTCGCTCGGGGCTACACCTTC.

This clone showed up just once. This chain uses TRBV7-2 with TRBJ2-3, with D tentatively TRBD2 (6 bases). This CDR3 spans 16 amino acids. CDR1 and CDR2 (germline): SGHTA, FQGNSA. Trimming left V 0 bases short and J 1 base short, with 11 bases between. The DNA for the CDR3 is TGTGCCAGCAGCTTAGCAGGGGCTAGCGGCACAGATACGCAGTATTTT. It translates to CASSLAGASGTDTQYF.

The chain couples TRBV2 to TRBJ1-5, with 7 bases fitting TRBD1. J lost 4 bases, V lost 0 bases, and 6 bases had no gene match. CDR3 size: 16 residues. Germline loops: CDR1 SNHLY, CDR2 FYNNEI. In DNA, the CDR3 is TGTGCCAGCAGTGAAGCGCTTCTGACAGGGAATCAGCCCCAGCATTTT. It yields the protein CASSEALLTGNQPQHF.

As concerns this clone: Other DNA sequences of this sample code for an identical CDR3. V is TRBV19 and J is TRBJ2-1, with 7 nucleotides matching TRBD1. Trimming at V came to 7 bases and at J to 6 bases, leaving 3 bases not matched to a gene. This CDR3 has 12 residues. CDR1 and CDR2 (germline): LNHDA, SQIVND (reference sequence). CDR3 in amino acids: CASTRGLNEQFF. The CDR3 nucleotides read TGTGCCAGTACAAGGGGGCTCAATGAGCAGTTCTTC. Full variable domain (outside the CDR3, taken from reference TRBV19 and TRBJ2-1): DGGITQSPKYLFRKEGQNVTLSCEQNLNHDAMYWYRQDPGQGLRLIYYSQIVNDFQKGDIAEGYSVSREKKESFPLTVTSAQKNPTAFYLCASTRGLNEQFFGPGTRLTVL.

CDR3 loop: CASSSAQAGLEAFF. In DNA form, the CDR3 reads TGTGCCAGCAGTTCGGCGCAGGCAGGCCTTGAAGCTTTCTTT. This sequence joins TRBV27 and TRBJ1-1; D uncertain. Germline V lookup: CDR1 MNHEY, CDR2 SMNVEV (reference sequence). The V end lost 4 bases, the J end lost 7 bases, and 16 bases lay between the germline ends. This CDR3 spans 14 amino acids.

About this clone: The DNA is omitted, as the CDR3 cannot be located on it reliably, and the CDR3 follows TCRdb's listing. The rearrangement uses TRBV28 and TRBJ1-1; the D call in the table, TRBD1, was not verified against the DNA. In germline, CDR1 is MDHEN, CDR2 SYDVKM. The CDR3 totals 17 residues, both ends included. The CDR3 loop is CASSTSFRGLSNTEAFF.

The chain employs TRBV6-5 and TRBJ2-3; D call uncertain. Germline V gene data show CDR1 as MNHEY and CDR2 as SVGAGI. V was pared by 0 bases and J by 3 bases, with 13 bases between. The CDR3 is 16 amino acids. CDR3 residues: CASSYSTGDSTDTQYF. Written as DNA, the CDR3 is TGTGCCAGCAGTTACTCAACCGGAGACTCTACAGATACGCAGTATTTT.

The count of this clone is one. The V gene is TRBV5-6, the J gene TRBJ1-4, with 7 bases matching TRBD1. The germline V gene encodes CDR1 SGHDT and CDR2 YYEEEE. The ends lost 1 base at V and 8 bases at J; junction bases unmatched: 8. The length of the CDR3 is 15 residues. The CDR3 reads CASSLKTGFREKLFF. The DNA of the CDR3 is TGTGCCAGCAGCTTGAAGACAGGGTTTCGGGAAAAACTGTTTTTT.

The genes are TRBV10-3 and TRBJ1-2, with D maybe TRBD1 (6 bases). The length of the CDR3 is 15 residues. CDR1 is ENHRY, CDR2 SYGVKD, per germline. V shed 2 bases and J shed 4 bases, with 14 bases lying between them. CDR3 region: CAISERGGASYGYTF. DNA for the CDR3: TGTGCCATCAGTGAGCGGGGGGGCGCAAGCTATGGCTACACCTTC.